A single sample is the source of the 19 T cell receptor beta chains below, sequenced in a study of blood T cell repertoires in COVID-19. The data were produced by immunoSEQ multiplex PCR, yet TCRdb's version contains in-frame clones alone and is incomplete. The sample contains around 34,000 clones, less than 85% of which appear only once. The sample comprised peripheral blood. The receptors were gathered from a woman aged 70 to 79 with acute or convalescent COVID-19.

The chain uses TRBV28 and TRBJ2-3, with 10 bases identical to TRBD2. The CDR3 is 15 residues long. Germline assignment: CDR1 MDHEN and CDR2 SYDVKM. V shed 5 bases and J 4 bases; nucleotides not matched to a gene: 6. CDR3 protein: CASSASGSRADTQYF. In DNA, the CDR3 is TGTGCCAGCAGTGCTAGCGGGAGCAGGGCAGATACGCAGTATTTT.

This sequence joins TRBV12-3 or TRBV12-4 and TRBJ1-2; 7 nucleotides agree with TRBD1. CDR3 length: 13 amino acids. After removal of 5 bases from V and 7 bases from J, the junction contained 7 bases not matched to a gene. The CDR3 DNA follows: TGTGCCAGCAGTCGTACAGGGGTGGCTGGCTACACCTTC. This codes for CASSRTGVAGYTF.

DNA of the CDR3: TGTGCCATCAGTGAGGGACGGGGGGGCTCTGAGACCCAGTACTTC. This codes for CAISEGRGGSETQYF. The chain joins TRBV10-3 to TRBJ2-5; 8 bases line up with TRBD2. Germline CDR1 and CDR2: ENHRY and SYGVKD. The CDR3 length is 15 residues. The ends lost 2 bases at V and 5 bases at J; junction bases unmatched: 7.

Only one count was recorded for this clone. V usage is TRBV10-3 and J usage is TRBJ2-1, with TRBD2 matching over 9 bases. Per germline, CDR1 ENHRY and CDR2 SYGVKD. Trimming removed 7 bases from V and 6 bases from J; junction bases left unmatched: 16. This CDR3 has 17 residues. CDR3 loop: CAINRGLIAGVANEQFF. The DNA of the CDR3 is TGTGCCATCAACCGGGGTTTAATAGCGGGAGTAGCCAATGAGCAGTTCTTC.

The chain links TRBV4-1 to TRBJ1-1; D ambiguous. This CDR3 has 13 residues. Per germline, CDR1 MGHRA and CDR2 YSYEKL. With 3 bases removed from V and 4 bases from J, the gap between germline ends came to 9 bases. CDR3 bases: TGCGCCAGCAGCCAGGCCTCCGTCACTGAAGCTTTCTTT. Translation gives CASSQASVTEAFF.

The V gene is TRBV7-6, the J gene TRBJ2-3, with D possibly TRBD1 on 6 matching bases. There are 15 residues in the CDR3. The V and J ends lost 1 base and 1 base respectively, with 9 bases between them. CDR1 SGHVS and CDR2 FNYEAQ come from the germline V gene. The CDR3 DNA sequence: TGTGCCAGCAGCTTAGTCAGGGGAGGCACAGATACGCAGTATTTT. It yields the protein CASSLVRGGTDTQYF.

The V call is TRBV4-2, the J call TRBJ1-3, with D unclear. CDR3 size: 15 residues. Trimming removed 1 base at V and 0 bases at J, with 7 bases between. CDR1 is LGHNA and CDR2 is YNFKEQ in the germline V gene. The CDR3 loop is CASSQGGSSGNTIYF. In DNA form, the CDR3 reads TGTGCCAGCAGCCAAGGTGGCAGCTCTGGAAACACCATATATTTT.

The V call is TRBV6-5, the J call TRBJ1-1; D is perhaps TRBD1 (6 bases). The CDR3 has 12 residues. Germline assignment: CDR1 MNHEY and CDR2 SVGAGI. The germline V and J ends were trimmed by 6 bases and 10 bases, with 15 bases remaining between them. The CDR3, as DNA: TGTGCCAGCAGGGACAGTTTTCTCGGAGCTTTCTTT. Amino acid sequence: CASRDSFLGAFF.

In its sample, this clone is hyperexpanded. V and J are TRBV7-9 and TRBJ2-1; D may be TRBD1 (5 bases). The ends were cut back, 1 base at V and 2 bases at J, with 9 bases in the middle. The CDR3 is 15 residues long. CDR1 and CDR2 (germline): SEHNR, FQNEAQ (reference sequence). This CDR3 reads CASSLEDTAYNEQFF. CDR3 DNA sequence: TGTGCCAGCAGCTTAGAGGACACTGCCTACAATGAGCAGTTCTTC. Full variable domain (missing parts from reference TRBV7-9 and TRBJ2-1): DTGVSQNPRHKITKRGQNVTFRCDPISEHNRLYWYRQTLGQGPEFLTYFQNEAQLEKSRLLSDRFSAERPKGSFSTLEIQRTEQGDSAMYLCASSLEDTAYNEQFFGPGTRLTVL.

In this sample, this clone turned up once. The V call is TRBV6-5, the J call TRBJ2-7; weak D call: TRBD2 (6 bases). Looked up from germline, CDR1 is MNHEY and CDR2 is SVGAGI. V was clipped by 4 bases and J by 4 bases, with 17 bases between them. The CDR3 spans 15 residues. CDR3 sequence (DNA): TGTGCCAGCAGTTTATCCGGGACTGGGGTGTACGAGCAGTACTTC. It translates to CASSLSGTGVYEQYF.

V is TRBV27 and J is TRBJ2-5; TRBD1 matches 7 bases. The trim removed 0 bases at V and 4 bases at J, leaving 5 bases unmatched. In germline, CDR1 is MNHEY, CDR2 SMNVEV (reference sequence). The CDR3 has 15 residues. The CDR3: CASSLSAWTGETQYF. Written as DNA, the CDR3 is TGTGCCAGCAGTTTATCGGCCTGGACAGGAGAGACCCAGTACTTC.

In its sample, this clone was seen a few times. This chain links TRBV28 with TRBJ2-3; TRBD1 matches at 7 bases. Trimming took 2 bases from V and 1 from J; bases not matched to a gene: 0. The CDR3 has 14 residues. Looked up from germline, CDR1 is MDHEN and CDR2 is SYDVKM. Written as DNA, the CDR3 is TGTGCCAGCAGTTTAGGGACAGGCACAGATACGCAGTATTTT. Protein product: CASSLGTGTDTQYF. Supplemented by reference TRBV28 and TRBJ2-3, the full variable domain reads DVKVTQSSRYLVKRTGEKVFLECVQDMDHENMFWYRQDPGLGLRLIYFSYDVKMKEKGDIPEGYSVSREKKERFSLILESASTNQTSMYLCASSLGTGTDTQYFGPGTRLTVL.

This chain uses TRBV5-6 with TRBJ2-7; perhaps TRBD2 as D (6 bases). Germline V CDR1 and CDR2: SGHDT, YYEEEE. V was cut by 1 base and J by 2 bases, with 13 bases left in between. The CDR3 spans 15 residues. The CDR3: CASSLNSGGTYEQYF. The CDR3, as DNA: TGTGCCAGCAGCTTGAACTCAGGCGGGACCTACGAGCAGTACTTC.

J is TRBJ2-5 and V is TRBV6-5; D might be TRBD1 (6 bases). This CDR3 is 13 amino acids long. With 6 bases removed from V and 5 bases from J, the gap between germline ends came to 13 bases. Germline CDR1 is MNHEY and CDR2 is SVGAGI. The CDR3 bases are TGTGCCAGCAGGTTCAGGGGCGGGGAGACCCAGTACTTC. It yields the protein CASRFRGGETQYF.

This clone occurred once. V and J are TRBV5-4 and TRBJ2-5, with 12 bases matching TRBD2. The germline V gene has CDR1 SGHNT and CDR2 YYREEE (reference sequence). The J segment lost 2 bases and the V segment lost 5 bases, leaving 4 bases of the junction unmatched. The CDR3 has 15 amino acids. The CDR3 is CASRPGTSGQETQYF. DNA of the CDR3: TGTGCCAGCAGGCCCGGGACTAGCGGGCAAGAGACCCAGTACTTC.

This rearrangement joins TRBV28 to TRBJ2-7; a weak D match, TRBD2 (5 bases). The germline V gene has CDR1 MDHEN and CDR2 SYDVKM. V lost 6 bases to trimming and J lost 7 bases, with 13 bases between them. The length of the CDR3 is 12 residues. The CDR3 sequence is CASRLGVGEQYF. DNA for the CDR3: TGTGCCAGCAGGCTCGGGGTTGGGGAGCAGTACTTC. Supplemented by reference TRBV28 and TRBJ2-7, the full variable domain reads DVKVTQSSRYLVKRTGEKVFLECVQDMDHENMFWYRQDPGLGLRLIYFSYDVKMKEKGDIPEGYSVSREKKERFSLILESASTNQTSMYLCASRLGVGEQYFGPGTRLTVT.

This chain uses TRBV7-9 with TRBJ2-2, with TRBD2 matching over 11 bases. The CDR3 runs 13 residues. Germline V CDR1 and CDR2: SEHNR, FQNEAQ (reference sequence). The CDR3 loop is CAPGLAVTGELFF. CDR3 nucleotide sequence: TGTGCACCGGGACTAGCGGTTACCGGGGAGCTGTTTTTT.

This chain uses TRBV7-9 with TRBJ2-7; 7 nucleotides line up with TRBD1. This CDR3 spans 14 amino acids. From germline, CDR1 is SEHNR and CDR2 FQNEAQ (reference sequence). V trimming: 5 bases; J trimming: 3 bases; junction bases outside the gene matches: 7. CDR3 protein: CASSLGTVVYEQYF. CDR3 bases: TGTGCCAGCAGCCTGGGGACAGTAGTCTACGAGCAGTACTTC. The whole variable domain, filled in from reference TRBV7-9 and TRBJ2-7, reads DTGVSQNPRHKITKRGQNVTFRCDPISEHNRLYWYRQTLGQGPEFLTYFQNEAQLEKSRLLSDRFSAERPKGSFSTLEIQRTEQGDSAMYLCASSLGTVVYEQYFGPGTRLTVT.

The chain's CDR3 is CASSQVAGLEVSNEQFF. CDR3 sequence (DNA): TGTGCCAGCAGCCAAGTGGCGGGACTAGAGGTTTCCAATGAGCAGTTCTTC. The V and J genes are TRBV4-2 and TRBJ2-1, with 8 bases that match TRBD2. V lost 1 base to trimming and J lost 6 bases; unmatched junction nucleotides: 11. Germline assignment: CDR1 LGHNA and CDR2 YNFKEQ. The CDR3 runs 17 residues.